This record covers a single T cell receptor (beta chain). The data belong to a study of control samples from healthy donors and cancer patients. Produced via immunoSEQ multiplex PCR; TCRdb's table is partial and in-frame only. The sample has more than 95,000 clones, around nine tenths seen once; the top ten hold 15% to 20%. This CDR3 has 15 amino acids. Per germline, CDR1 MNHEY and CDR2 SVGAGI. V lost 10 bases and J lost 2, with 18 bases in between. The chain is built from TRBV6-5 and TRBJ1-3; possibly TRBD1 for D (6 bases). Sequencing was performed on PBMCs. The receptor comes from a man aged 55-75 years with lung cancer. The CDR3 region is CATFLGAVAGNTIYF. DNA of the CDR3: TGTGCCACTTTTCTGGGGGCAGTGGCTGGAAACACCATATATTTT.